Given below is one T cell receptor (beta chain) in context. The sample originates from a study of blood T cell repertoires in COVID-19. Turning to the study itself: Spain, Italy and the United States supplied samples that represented acute and convalescent COVID-19. PBMCs, B-cell-depleted T cells, or T cells provided the cDNA or gDNA that made up the material.

Original analysis: The authors estimated nucleated cell counts from reference gene primer amplification. Using immunoSEQ multiplex PCR, the repertoire was profiled, and TCRdb retains in-frame clones only, with some absent. V and J calls and clone size are copied from that table; D and trimming were computed from the DNA. The sample lists 97,000 or so clones; 90% were seen once. Sequencing used peripheral blood. The sequence came from a man between 50 and 59 years old with acute or convalescent COVID-19.

CDR3 sequence reads: CASSYDRSSGANVLTF. The CDR3 DNA reads TGTGCCAGCAGCTACGACAGGAGCTCTGGGGCCAACGTCCTGACTTTC. The chain combines TRBV11-2 with TRBJ2-6; D might be TRBD1 (6 bases). V was trimmed by 4 bases and J by 0 bases, leaving 10 bases between them. The CDR3 is 16 amino acids. Germline CDR1 and CDR2: SGHAT and FQNNGV.